The sequence of this T cell receptor beta chain was determined in a study of cytomegalovirus exposure and HLA in healthy donors. Points on this clone: Its antigen is not known.

Whole-study findings and limits: Some TCR beta chains (164 of them) were listed as cytomegalovirus-associated.

Per the germline V gene, CDR1 is MNHNS and CDR2 is SASEGT. The CDR3 runs 17 residues. Trimming pared 3 bases from V and 3 bases from J, leaving 18 bases between. With 60 Vbeta and 13 Jbeta primers, the PCR was carried out. Produced via immunoSEQ multiplex PCR; TCRdb's table is partial and in-frame only. The data hold 30,000 to 40,000 clones, with 68% observed a single time. Sequencing input: PBMCs. The clonotype was recovered from a man between 35 and 55 years old in good health and CMV-seronegative. The chain joins TRBV6-1 to TRBJ1-5; possible D gene TRBD1, 6 bases. CDR3 DNA sequence: TGTGCCAGCAGTGATTTCGGTACTGGACAGCACAATCAGCCCCAGCATTTT. Translation gives CASSDFGTGQHNQPQHF.